This TCR beta chain was obtained from a study of T cell responses to AZD1222 COVID-19 vaccine. Study at large: Doses given second, at about 4 or about 12 weeks, were pooled. Study results and limitations: The peak T cell response came first, and repertoires were sampled only after it. Baseline testing showed seropositivity in only a handful of AZD1222 recipients.

Assay: immunoSEQ multiplex PCR; the TCRdb copy retains only in-frame clones and omits some. In the table there are approximately 110,000 clones, 88% of which are singletons. This CDR3 has 13 amino acids. Trimming took 5 bases from V and 9 from J, leaving 14 bases between them. Points on this clone: What it recognizes is unknown.

The V and J genes are TRBV12-3 or TRBV12-4 and TRBJ1-5, with D possibly TRBD1 on 6 matching bases. Material: peripheral blood, obtained on day 0 of AZD1222 vaccination. This TCR came from an adult in good health. The CDR3 is CASSLDSNGPQHF. CDR3 coding DNA: TGTGCCAGCAGTCTGGACAGCAACGGGCCCCAGCATTTT.